This T cell receptor beta chain was identified in a study of metastatic and nonmetastatic thyroid tumors. Study-wide context: Blood and tumor or nodule tissue repertoires from malignant and benign thyroid patients were compared. Study-level findings and limits: TCR beta diversity was reportedly significantly higher in malignant thyroid tumors than benign nodules, in blood and tumor.

Thyroid surgery was performed in patients who had received no treatment beforehand. This clone has a count of ten or more. What it binds is unknown. Germline V gives CDR1 MNHEY, CDR2 SVGEGT. The CDR3 length is 14 residues. V shed 2 bases, J shed 1 base, and the junction held 2 bases outside the gene matches. In the source study's methods: A papillary thyroid cancer distant-metastasis classifier was built from CDR3 differences across clinicopathological groups. TCRdb reassembled clones from the PCR reads with MiXCR. These V and J calls originate from TCRdb's pipeline instead of the authors' own analysis. The table has approximately 30,000 clones, more than 20% seen once.

The rearrangement uses TRBV6-2 or TRBV6-3 and TRBJ2-7; 7 positions match TRBD2. This clonotype originated in a female donor with papillary thyroid cancer or a benign thyroid nodule (not recorded which). Some clones in this sample may be carry-over from other donors' samples. The sample consisted of blood. CDR3 loop: CASSYEAGSYEQYF. CDR3 nucleotides: TGTGCCAGCAGTTACGAAGCGGGATCCTACGAGCAGTACTTC.